The clone carrying this T cell receptor (beta chain) has only one observation. V trimming: 4 bases; J trimming: 2 bases; junction bases outside the gene matches: 9. Germline CDR1 SGHVS, CDR2 FQNEAQ. The CDR3 consists of 16 residues. The data are from a study of T cell changes during pregnancy in multiple sclerosis. Produced via immunoSEQ multiplex PCR; TCRdb's table is partial and in-frame only. The table lists around 80,000 clones, about 90% of them singletons. The V call is TRBV7-8, the J call TRBJ2-7, with 9 bases identical to TRBD2. Source: peripheral blood, taken before pregnancy. This TCR derives from a female donor with multiple sclerosis, enrolled in a pregnancy study. For the CDR3, the DNA is TGTGCCAGCAGCTCGGCGGGGGCGGGGGGGCCCTACGAGCAGTACTTC. Translated: CASSSAGAGGPYEQYF.